The 18 T cell receptor beta chains below all came from one sample that was sequenced in a study of cytomegalovirus exposure and HLA in healthy donors. The study ran its PCR with 60 Vbeta and 13 Jbeta primers. TCRdb's table, derived via immunoSEQ multiplex PCR, lists solely in-frame clones and lacks some. This table has some 85,000 clones, about 80% appearing once. The sample comprised PBMCs. Receptor source: a male donor in good health and CMV-seronegative.

The CDR3 region has the DNA TGCGCCAGCAGCTTGCAGGTTTCGAACACTGAAGCTTTCTTT. Its translation is CASSLQVSNTEAFF. The V and J genes are TRBV5-1 and TRBJ1-1; no firm D call. This CDR3 contains 14 residues. CDR1 is SGHRS and CDR2 is YFSETQ in the germline V gene. V shed 1 base and J shed 1 base, with 8 bases lying between them.

The genes are TRBV6-5 and TRBJ1-1; weak D call: TRBD1 (5 bases). The germline V and J ends were trimmed by 0 bases and 5 bases, with 13 bases remaining between them. CDR1 is MNHEY, CDR2 SVGAGI, per germline. The CDR3 has 15 amino acids. The CDR3 sequence is CASSYSAGLTTEAFF. The CDR3 coding sequence is TGTGCCAGCAGTTACTCGGCAGGGCTGACGACTGAAGCTTTCTTT.

In this sample, this clone turned up once. The V and J genes are TRBV19 and TRBJ2-1, with 7 bases aligning to TRBD1. CDR3 size: 12 residues. V shed 4 bases and J 7 bases; nucleotides not matched to a gene: 1. The germline V gene has CDR1 LNHDA and CDR2 SQIVND (reference sequence). The CDR3, as DNA: TGTGCCAGTAGTACGACAGGGAATGAGCAGTTCTTC. It codes for CASSTTGNEQFF. Based on the CDR3 plus reference TRBV19 and TRBJ2-1, the full variable domain is DGGITQSPKYLFRKEGQNVTLSCEQNLNHDAMYWYRQDPGQGLRLIYYSQIVNDFQKGDIAEGYSVSREKKESFPLTVTSAQKNPTAFYLCASSTTGNEQFFGPGTRLTVL.

The J gene is TRBJ2-2, the V gene TRBV10-3, with TRBD2 identical over 15 bases. V shed 2 bases, J shed 3 bases, and the junction held 16 bases outside the gene matches. Germline V gives CDR1 ENHRY, CDR2 SYGVKD. CDR3 length equals 22 residues. The CDR3 here is CAISEPFFRTSGRGWDTGELFF. Here the CDR3 DNA reads TGTGCCATCAGTGAGCCCTTTTTTCGGACTAGCGGGAGGGGGTGGGACACCGGGGAGCTGTTTTTT.

The chain links TRBV10-1 to TRBJ2-2, with a tentative D call TRBD1 (6 bases). V gave up 3 bases and J gave up 2 bases, with 13 bases separating them. Looked up from germline, CDR1 is WNHNN and CDR2 is SYGVQD (reference sequence). This CDR3 contains 16 residues. In DNA, the CDR3 is TGCGCCAGCAGTGACCCGGCAGGGGACAACACCGGGGAGCTGTTTTTT. It codes for CASSDPAGDNTGELFF.

The V gene is TRBV6-5, the J gene TRBJ1-6; 10 bases line up with TRBD1. CDR1 is MNHEY and CDR2 is SVGAGI in the germline V gene. The CDR3 extends over 14 amino acids. Trimming took 5 bases from V and 10 from J; bases not matched to a gene: 5. In DNA, the CDR3 is TGTGCCAGCAGTCGACAGGGGGCAGGGTCACCCCTCCACTTT. Amino acid sequence: CASSRQGAGSPLHF.

The sample holds a few counts of this clone. V gene TRBV5-1 combines with J gene TRBJ2-2, with TRBD1 as a possible D gene (6 bases). The CDR3 runs to 15 residues. The germline V gene encodes CDR1 SGHRS and CDR2 YFSETQ. Trimming shortened V by 2 bases and J by 3 bases, and 11 bases separated the two germline ends. The DNA for the CDR3 is TGCGCCAGCAGCTTAGACAGGTATCACACCGGGGAGCTGTTTTTT. As protein: CASSLDRYHTGELFF. Full variable domain (outside the CDR3, taken from reference TRBV5-1 and TRBJ2-2): KAGVTQTPRYLIKTRGQQVTLSCSPISGHRSVSWYQQTPGQGLQFLFEYFSETQRNKGNFPGRFSGRQFSNSRSEMNVSTLELGDSALYLCASSLDRYHTGELFFGEGSRLTVL.

This chain links TRBV10-3 with TRBJ1-1; no clear D. The CDR3 is 15 amino acids. V gave up 5 bases and J gave up 0 bases, with 13 bases separating them. Germline CDR1 is ENHRY and CDR2 is SYGVKD. CDR3 nucleotide sequence: TGTGCCATCAGTACGGGGTCCGGAATGAACACTGAAGCTTTCTTT. This gives the protein CAISTGSGMNTEAFF.

This chain joins TRBV7-4 and TRBJ2-1; 9 bases are shared with TRBD1. J lost 9 bases, V lost 1 base, and 16 bases had no gene match. Germline loops: CDR1 SGHVT, CDR2 SQSDAQ. CDR3 length: 18 residues. Here the CDR3 DNA reads TGTGCCAGCAGCTTAGGCCGGGGACAGGGAGTTTTTTCGCGTGAGCAGTTCTTC. Amino acid sequence: CASSLGRGQGVFSREQFF.

Turning to this clone: Within the sample, other DNA sequences also encode this same CDR3. V usage is TRBV7-2 and J usage is TRBJ1-1; D is unresolved. The length of the CDR3 is 15 residues. V lost 5 bases and J 0 bases, leaving 13 bases between the germline ends. Germline lookup yields CDR1 SGHTA and CDR2 FQGNSA. CDR3 loop: CASSAHQTLNTEAFF. For the CDR3, the DNA is TGTGCCAGCAGCGCTCACCAGACTCTGAACACTGAAGCTTTCTTT.

The rearrangement links TRBV30 to TRBJ1-4; perhaps TRBD1 as D (5 bases). V gave up 0 bases and J gave up 6 bases, with 11 bases separating them. The CDR3 is 14 residues long. Germline CDR1 is GTSNPN and CDR2 is SVGIG (reference sequence). CDR3 sequence: CAWSVRLTDEKLFF. The DNA for the CDR3 is TGTGCCTGGAGTGTACGTCTGACAGATGAAAAACTGTTTTTT.

The chain is built from TRBV9 and TRBJ2-7, with a possible D match to TRBD1 (6 bases). This CDR3 has 14 residues. Germline V gives CDR1 SGDLS, CDR2 YYNGEE. V lost 4 bases to trimming and J lost 3 bases, with 14 bases between them. The CDR3 nucleotides read TGTGCCAGCAGCCCGGGACAAGAAAACTACGAGCAGTACTTC. This codes for CASSPGQENYEQYF.

The chain links TRBV7-2 to TRBJ1-2; 10 bases align to TRBD1. The CDR3 spans 16 residues. Germline assignment: CDR1 SGHTA and CDR2 FQGNSA. J lost 8 bases, V lost 1 base, and 10 bases had no gene match. The CDR3 loop is CASSLGLTGGAEGYTF. Here the CDR3 DNA reads TGTGCCAGCAGCTTAGGGTTGACAGGGGGCGCTGAGGGCTACACCTTC.

The chain carries TRBV19 and TRBJ1-1, with D perhaps TRBD1 (5 bases). This CDR3 region has 14 residues. Trimming took 3 bases from V and 4 from J, leaving 12 bases between them. CDR1 and CDR2 (germline): LNHDA, SQIVND (reference sequence). CDR3 sequence (DNA): TGTGCCAGTAGTATCCAACCGGGGGGCACTGAAGCTTTCTTT. Protein sequence: CASSIQPGGTEAFF.

This clone was picked up a small number of times. The chain links TRBV30 to TRBJ2-1; TRBD1 matches at 9 bases. The V and J ends lost 2 bases and 16 bases, in that order; junction bases with no gene match: 18. CDR1 is GTSNPN and CDR2 is SVGIG in the germline V gene (reference sequence). This CDR3 region has 15 residues. The CDR3, as DNA: TGTGCCTGGAGTCCTCATTCTCCGGGACAGGGAGTCGAATTCTTC. This sequence encodes CAWSPHSPGQGVEFF. Drawing the rest from reference TRBV30 and TRBJ2-1, the complete variable domain is SQTIHQWPATLVQPVGSPLSLECTVEGTSNPNLYWYRQAAGRGLQLLFYSVGIGQISSEVPQNLSASRPQDRQFILSSKKLLLSDSGFYLCAWSPHSPGQGVEFFGPGTRLTVL.

This clone has only a few counts. This chain uses TRBV7-8 with TRBJ2-7; a weak D match, TRBD1 (5 bases). This CDR3 contains 14 residues. Per germline, CDR1 SGHVS and CDR2 FQNEAQ. With 4 bases removed from V and 4 bases from J, the gap between germline ends came to 14 bases. The CDR3 DNA follows: TGTGCCAGCAGCTCCAGGGAAGGGGTGTACGAGCAGTACTTC. Its protein is CASSSREGVYEQYF.

The rearrangement uses TRBV27 and TRBJ1-6; 7 bases align to TRBD1. J gave up 13 bases and V 5 bases, and 5 bases lay outside the gene matches. CDR3 length equals 12 residues. Germline CDR1 and CDR2: MNHEY and SMNVEV (reference sequence). The CDR3, as DNA: TGTGCCAGCAGTCTCAACAGGGGTCCCCTCCACTTT. Translating it yields CASSLNRGPLHF.

Here the CDR3 DNA reads TGTGCCAGCAGCCTTCACGGGACAGGGGGATTCTCTGGGGCCAACGTCCTGACTTTC. Translated, it gives CASSLHGTGGFSGANVLTF. The rearrangement links TRBV7-6 to TRBJ2-6, with TRBD1 matching over 11 bases. This CDR3 is 19 amino acids long. The V and J ends lost 5 bases and 0 bases, in that order; junction bases with no gene match: 9. The germline V gene has CDR1 SGHVS and CDR2 FNYEAQ. Full variable domain (rest looked up from reference TRBV7-6 and TRBJ2-6): GAGVSQSPRYKVTKRGQDVALRCDPISGHVSLYWYRQALGQGPEFLTYFNYEAQQDKSGLPNDRFSAERPEGSISTLTIQRTEQRDSAMYRCASSLHGTGGFSGANVLTFGAGSRLTVL.